This T cell receptor beta chain was recorded in a study of blood T cell repertoires in COVID-19. Overall study: Italy, Spain and the United States were the sources of the convalescent and acute COVID-19 samples. T cells, B-cell-depleted T cells, or PBMCs supplied cDNA or gDNA.

Per the original methods: Reference gene primer amplification in the assay estimated nucleated cell counts. The method was immunoSEQ multiplex PCR; TCRdb's version includes in-frame clones alone and lacks a portion of them. V and J calls and clone size are copied from that table; D and trimming were computed from the DNA. Counted here are tens of thousands of clones, more than 85% occurring once; the ten biggest clones make up around 5.1%. Germline CDR1 MNHEY, CDR2 SMNVEV (reference sequence). This CDR3 has 18 amino acids. V lost 5 bases to trimming and J lost 2 bases, with 23 bases between them. The sequenced material came from peripheral blood. The J gene is TRBJ2-3, the V gene TRBV27; possibly TRBD2 for D (7 bases). This clonotype was obtained from a woman of 80 years or more with acute or convalescent COVID-19. Written as DNA, the CDR3 is TGTGCCAGCAGTCCCCGGGGGGTTCGCGGGGGCCCCACAGATACGCAGTATTTT. It specifies CASSPRGVRGGPTDTQYF.